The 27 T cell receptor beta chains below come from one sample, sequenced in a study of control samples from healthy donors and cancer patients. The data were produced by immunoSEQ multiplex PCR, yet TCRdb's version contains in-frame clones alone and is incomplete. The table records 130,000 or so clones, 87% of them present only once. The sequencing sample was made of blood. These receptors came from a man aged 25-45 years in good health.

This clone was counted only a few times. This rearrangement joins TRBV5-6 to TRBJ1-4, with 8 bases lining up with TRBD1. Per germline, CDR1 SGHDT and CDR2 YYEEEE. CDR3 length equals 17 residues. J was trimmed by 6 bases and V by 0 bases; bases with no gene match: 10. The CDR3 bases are TGTGCCAGCAGCTTGGCCTCACAGGGGGAGACGTATGAAAAACTGTTTTTT. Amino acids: CASSLASQGETYEKLFF.

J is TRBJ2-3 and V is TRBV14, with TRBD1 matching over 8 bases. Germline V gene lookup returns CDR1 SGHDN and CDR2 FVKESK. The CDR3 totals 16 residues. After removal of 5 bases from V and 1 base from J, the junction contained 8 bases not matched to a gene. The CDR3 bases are TGTGCCAGCAGCGCATGGACAGGGTCAGGCACAGATACGCAGTATTTT. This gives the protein CASSAWTGSGTDTQYF.

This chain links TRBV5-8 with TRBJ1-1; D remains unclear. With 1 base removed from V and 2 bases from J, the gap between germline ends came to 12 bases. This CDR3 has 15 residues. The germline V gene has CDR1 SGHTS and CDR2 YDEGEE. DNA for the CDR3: TGTGCCAGCAGCTTGCAGGAGGCCCCAAACACTGAAGCTTTCTTT. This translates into CASSLQEAPNTEAFF.

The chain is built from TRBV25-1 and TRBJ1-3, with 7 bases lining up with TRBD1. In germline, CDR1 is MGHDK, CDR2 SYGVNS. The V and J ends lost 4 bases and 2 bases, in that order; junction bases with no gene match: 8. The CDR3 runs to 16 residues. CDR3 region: CASSVGGGFPGNTIYF. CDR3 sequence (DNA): TGTGCCAGCAGTGTTGGAGGGGGCTTCCCTGGAAACACCATATATTTT.

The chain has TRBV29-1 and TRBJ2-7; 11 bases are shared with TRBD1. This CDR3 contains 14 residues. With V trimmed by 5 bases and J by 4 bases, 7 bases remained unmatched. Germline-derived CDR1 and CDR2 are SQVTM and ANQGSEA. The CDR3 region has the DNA TGCAGCGTTATACGGACAGGGGGCTCGTACGAGCAGTACTTC. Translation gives CSVIRTGGSYEQYF.

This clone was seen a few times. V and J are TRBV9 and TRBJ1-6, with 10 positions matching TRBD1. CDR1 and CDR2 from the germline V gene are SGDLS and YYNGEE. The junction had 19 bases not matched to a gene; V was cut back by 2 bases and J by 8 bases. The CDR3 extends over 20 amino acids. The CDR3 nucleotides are TGTGCCAGCAGCGTCGACGCCGGGACAGGGGCCCCCGCAGGGGATTCACCCCTCCACTTT. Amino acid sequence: CASSVDAGTGAPAGDSPLHF.

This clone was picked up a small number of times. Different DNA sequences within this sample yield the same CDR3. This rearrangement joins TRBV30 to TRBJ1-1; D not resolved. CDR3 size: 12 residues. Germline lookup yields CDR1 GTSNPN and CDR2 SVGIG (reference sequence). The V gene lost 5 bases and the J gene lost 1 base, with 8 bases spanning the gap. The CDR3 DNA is TGTGCCTGGGGCGACGGGAACACTGAAGCTTTCTTT. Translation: CAWGDGNTEAFF.

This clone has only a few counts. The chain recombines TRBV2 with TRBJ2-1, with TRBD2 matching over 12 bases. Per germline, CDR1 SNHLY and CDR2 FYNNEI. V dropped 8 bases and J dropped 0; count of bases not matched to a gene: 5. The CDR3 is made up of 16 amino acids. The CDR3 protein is CASSGLAGSSYNEQFF. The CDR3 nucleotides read TGTGCCAGCTCTGGACTAGCGGGAAGCTCCTACAATGAGCAGTTCTTC.

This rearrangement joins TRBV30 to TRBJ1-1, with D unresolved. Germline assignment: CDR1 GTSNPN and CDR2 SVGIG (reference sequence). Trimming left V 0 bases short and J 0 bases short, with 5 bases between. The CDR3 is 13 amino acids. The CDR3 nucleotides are TGTGCCTGGAGTGTAGCTTTGAACACTGAAGCTTTCTTT. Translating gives CAWSVALNTEAFF.

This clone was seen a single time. CDR3 region: CSVLADRTDTQYF. The CDR3 DNA sequence: TGCAGCGTCCTAGCGGATCGCACAGATACGCAGTATTTT. This chain links TRBV29-1 with TRBJ2-3, with 7 nucleotides matching TRBD2. CDR1 and CDR2 (germline): SQVTM, ANQGSEA. V lost 6 bases to trimming and J lost 1 base; unmatched junction nucleotides: 4. The CDR3 has 13 amino acids.

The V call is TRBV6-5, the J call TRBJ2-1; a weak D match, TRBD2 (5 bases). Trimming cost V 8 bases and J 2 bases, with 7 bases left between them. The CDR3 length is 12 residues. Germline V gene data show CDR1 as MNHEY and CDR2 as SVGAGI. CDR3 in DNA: TGTGCCAGCGGGGAGACCTACAATGAGCAGTTCTTC. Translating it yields CASGETYNEQFF.

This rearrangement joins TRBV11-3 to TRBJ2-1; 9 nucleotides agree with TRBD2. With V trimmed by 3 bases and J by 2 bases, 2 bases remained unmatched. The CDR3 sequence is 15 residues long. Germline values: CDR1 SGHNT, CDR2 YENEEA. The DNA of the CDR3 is TGTGCCAGCAGCTTTTTAGCGGGGGCCTACAATGAGCAGTTCTTC. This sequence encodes CASSFLAGAYNEQFF. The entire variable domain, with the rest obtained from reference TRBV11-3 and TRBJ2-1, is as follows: EAGVVQSPRYKIIEKKQPVAFWCNPISGHNTLYWYLQNLGQGPELLIRYENEEAVDDSQLPKDRFSAERLKGVDSTLKIQPAELGDSAVYLCASSFLAGAYNEQFFGPGTRLTVL.

For the CDR3, the DNA is TGTGCCAGCAGCGAAGGACAGGGGGCCTATTCACCCCTCCACTTT. It translates to CASSEGQGAYSPLHF. The chain joins TRBV9 to TRBJ1-6, with 11 bases identical to TRBD1. Germline V gives CDR1 SGDLS, CDR2 YYNGEE. With 3 bases clipped from V and 8 bases from J, the junction kept 4 bases outside the gene matches. The CDR3 covers 15 residues.

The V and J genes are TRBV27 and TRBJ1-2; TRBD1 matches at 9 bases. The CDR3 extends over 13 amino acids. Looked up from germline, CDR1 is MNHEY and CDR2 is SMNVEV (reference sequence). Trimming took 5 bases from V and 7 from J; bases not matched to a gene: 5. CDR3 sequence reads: CASSLPTGGGYTF. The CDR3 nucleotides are TGTGCCAGCAGTCTCCCGACAGGGGGTGGCTACACCTTC.

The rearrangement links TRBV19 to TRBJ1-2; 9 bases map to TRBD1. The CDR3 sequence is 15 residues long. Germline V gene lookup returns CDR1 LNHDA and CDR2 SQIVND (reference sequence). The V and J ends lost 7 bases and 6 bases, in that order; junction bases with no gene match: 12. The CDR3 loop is CASTNSGTGLNGYTF. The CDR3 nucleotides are TGTGCCAGTACCAACTCCGGGACAGGGTTAAATGGCTACACCTTC.

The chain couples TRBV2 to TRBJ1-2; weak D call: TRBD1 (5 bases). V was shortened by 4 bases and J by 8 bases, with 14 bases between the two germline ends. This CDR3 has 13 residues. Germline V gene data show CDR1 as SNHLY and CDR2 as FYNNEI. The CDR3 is CASSGQQVGGYTF. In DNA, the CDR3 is TGTGCCAGCAGTGGGCAACAGGTCGGCGGCTACACCTTC. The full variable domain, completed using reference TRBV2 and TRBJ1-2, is EPEVTQTPSHQVTQMGQEVILRCVPISNHLYFYWYRQILGQKVEFLVSFYNNEISEKSEIFDDQFSVERPDGSNFTLKIRSTKLEDSAMYFCASSGQQVGGYTFGSGTRLTVV.

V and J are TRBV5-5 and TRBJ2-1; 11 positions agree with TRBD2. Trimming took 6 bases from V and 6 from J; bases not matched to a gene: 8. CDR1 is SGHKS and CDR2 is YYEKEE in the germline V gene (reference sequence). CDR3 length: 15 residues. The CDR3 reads CASNPLAGGPNEQFF. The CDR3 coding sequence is TGTGCCAGCAACCCTTTAGCGGGGGGGCCCAATGAGCAGTTCTTC. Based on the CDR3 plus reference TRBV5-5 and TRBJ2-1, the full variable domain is DAGVTQSPTHLIKTRGQQVTLRCSPISGHKSVSWYQQVLGQGPQFIFQYYEKEERGRGNFPDRFSARQFPNYSSELNVNALLLGDSALYLCASNPLAGGPNEQFFGPGTRLTVL.

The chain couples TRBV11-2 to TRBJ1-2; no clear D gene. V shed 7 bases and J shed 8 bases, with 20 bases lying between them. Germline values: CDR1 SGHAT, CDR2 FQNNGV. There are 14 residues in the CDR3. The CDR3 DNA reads TGTGCCAGCACCCGAAATAAAGACATACTGGGCTACACCTTC. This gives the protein CASTRNKDILGYTF. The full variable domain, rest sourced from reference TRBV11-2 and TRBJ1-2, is EAGVAQSPRYKIIEKRQSVAFWCNPISGHATLYWYQQILGQGPKLLIQFQNNGVVDDSQLPKDRFSAERLKGVDSTLKIQPAKLEDSAVYLCASTRNKDILGYTFGSGTRLTVV.

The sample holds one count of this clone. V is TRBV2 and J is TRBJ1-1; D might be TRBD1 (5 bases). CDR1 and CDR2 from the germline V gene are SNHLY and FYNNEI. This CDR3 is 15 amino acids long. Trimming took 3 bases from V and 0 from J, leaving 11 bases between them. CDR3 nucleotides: TGTGCCAGCAGTGACCAAGGACAAATGAACACTGAAGCTTTCTTT. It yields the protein CASSDQGQMNTEAFF.

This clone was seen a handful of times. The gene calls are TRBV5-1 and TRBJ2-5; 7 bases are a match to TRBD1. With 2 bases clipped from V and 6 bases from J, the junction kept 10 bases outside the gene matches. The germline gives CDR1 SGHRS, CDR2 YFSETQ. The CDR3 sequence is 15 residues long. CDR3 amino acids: CASSLRGQVVQTQYF. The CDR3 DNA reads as TGCGCCAGCAGCTTAAGGGGGCAGGTCGTCCAGACCCAGTACTTC. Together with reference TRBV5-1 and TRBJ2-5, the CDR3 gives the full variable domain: KAGVTQTPRYLIKTRGQQVTLSCSPISGHRSVSWYQQTPGQGLQFLFEYFSETQRNKGNFPGRFSGRQFSNSRSEMNVSTLELGDSALYLCASSLRGQVVQTQYFGPGTRLLVL.

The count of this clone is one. The CDR3: CASSPLPTRGYEQYV. As DNA, the CDR3 is TGTGCCAGCTCACCTCTCCCTACCCGGGGCTACGAGCAGTACGTC. This rearrangement joins TRBV18 to TRBJ2-7; perhaps TRBD2 as D (5 bases). There are 15 residues in the CDR3. Germline CDR1 reads KGHSH; CDR2 reads LQKENI. V was clipped by 3 bases and J by 3 bases, with 15 bases between them.

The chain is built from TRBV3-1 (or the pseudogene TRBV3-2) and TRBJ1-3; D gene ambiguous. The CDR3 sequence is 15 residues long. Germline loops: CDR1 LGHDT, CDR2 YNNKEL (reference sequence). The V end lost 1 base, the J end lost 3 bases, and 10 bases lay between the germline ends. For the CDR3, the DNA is TGTGCCAGCAGCCAAGGCGTGGCGCTTGGAAACACCATATATTTT. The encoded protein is CASSQGVALGNTIYF.

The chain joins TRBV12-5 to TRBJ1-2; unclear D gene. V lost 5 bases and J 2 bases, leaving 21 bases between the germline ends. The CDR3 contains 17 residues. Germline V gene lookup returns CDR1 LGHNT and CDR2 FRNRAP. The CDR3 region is CASGPPAASFDNYGYTF. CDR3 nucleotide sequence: TGTGCTAGTGGTCCCCCCGCCGCCTCCTTTGACAACTATGGCTACACCTTC.

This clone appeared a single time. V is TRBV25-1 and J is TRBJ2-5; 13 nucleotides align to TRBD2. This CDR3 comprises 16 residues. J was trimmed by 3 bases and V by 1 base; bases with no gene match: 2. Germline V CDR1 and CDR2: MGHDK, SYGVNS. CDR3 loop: CASSESGTSGEETQYF. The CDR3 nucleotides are TGTGCCAGCAGTGAATCGGGGACTAGCGGGGAAGAGACCCAGTACTTC.

The chain's CDR3 is CAWTRFENTEAFF. As DNA, the CDR3 is TGTGCCTGGACCAGATTCGAGAACACTGAAGCTTTCTTT. The rearrangement joins TRBV30 to TRBJ1-1; D is unclear. The germline V and J ends were trimmed by 4 bases and 1 base, with 10 bases remaining between them. This CDR3 is 13 amino acids long. Germline-derived CDR1 and CDR2 are GTSNPN and SVGIG (reference sequence).

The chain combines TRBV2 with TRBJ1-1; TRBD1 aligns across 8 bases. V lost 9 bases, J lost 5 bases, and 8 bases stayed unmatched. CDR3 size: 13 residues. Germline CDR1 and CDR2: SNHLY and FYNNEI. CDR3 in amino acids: CASGQGRGTEAFF. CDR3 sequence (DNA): TGTGCCAGTGGACAGGGTCGGGGTACTGAAGCTTTCTTT.

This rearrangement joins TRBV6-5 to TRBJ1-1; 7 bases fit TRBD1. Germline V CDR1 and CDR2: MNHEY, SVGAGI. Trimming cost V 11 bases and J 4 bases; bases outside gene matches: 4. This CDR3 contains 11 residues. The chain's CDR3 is CAARGVTEAFF. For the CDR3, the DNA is TGTGCCGCCAGGGGGGTCACTGAAGCTTTCTTT.